This TCR beta chain was documented in a study of blood T cells in healthy people across ages. Study conclusions and caveats: Compared with aged donors, long-lived donors showed fewer expanded clones, suggesting selection.

V gave up 1 base and J gave up 8 bases, with 8 bases separating them. Germline-derived CDR1 and CDR2 are LGHDT and YNNKEL (reference sequence). CDR3 length: 13 amino acids. Ten or more counts support this clonotype. Its antigen is as yet unknown. Sample-barcoded 5' priming and a J-beta primer mix drove a second PCR of about 7 to 12 cycles. Every individual sample yielded 2.5 million or more paired-end reads (each containing CDR3). TCRdb used MiXCR to reprocess the 5' RACE reads, holding one entry per CDR3 protein. Here the sample spans 650,000 to 1,000,000 distinct CDR3 sequences, around 36% being singletons.

The gene calls are TRBV3-1 and TRBJ1-4; no clear D gene. This TCR was recovered from a man between 18 and 35 years old in good health. Sequencing was done on a sample of blood. The DNA of the CDR3 is TGTGCCAGCAGCCAAGGGGCTGGGGAAAAACTGTTTTTT. Protein sequence: CASSQGAGEKLFF.